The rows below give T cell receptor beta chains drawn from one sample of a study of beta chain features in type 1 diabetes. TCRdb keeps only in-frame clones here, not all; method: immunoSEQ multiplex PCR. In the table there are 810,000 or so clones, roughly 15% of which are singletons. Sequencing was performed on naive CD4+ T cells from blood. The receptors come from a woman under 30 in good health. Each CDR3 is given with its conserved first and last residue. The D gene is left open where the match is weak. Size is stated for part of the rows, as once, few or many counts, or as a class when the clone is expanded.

CDR3nt: TGTGCCAGCAGCTTAGAAGGCTCCTCGGCCAAGCGGTTCTTC
CDR3aa: CASSLEGSSAKRFF
d_gene: -
j_gene: TRBJ2-1
v_gene: TRBV7-8
abundance: -

CDR3nt: TGTGCCAGCAGCTTAGCGCTTCGCGGGAGCGCCTACAATGAGCAGTTCTTC
CDR3aa: CASSLALRGSAYNEQFF
d_gene: TRBD2
j_gene: TRBJ2-1
v_gene: TRBV7-3
abundance: -

CDR3nt: TGTGCCAGCAGCTTTCGGGGGCCATCGAACACCGGGGAGCTGTTTTTT
CDR3aa: CASSFRGPSNTGELFF
d_gene: -
j_gene: TRBJ2-2
v_gene: TRBV11-2
abundance: -

CDR3nt: TGTGCCAGCAGCCAGAACAGGGATACCTACAATGAGCAGTTCTTC
CDR3aa: CASSQNRDTYNEQFF
d_gene: -
j_gene: TRBJ2-1
v_gene: TRBV7-2
abundance: few

CDR3nt: TGCGCCAGCACGGAAACTAGCGGGCACTACAATGAGCAGTTCTTC
CDR3aa: CASTETSGHYNEQFF
d_gene: TRBD2
j_gene: TRBJ2-1
v_gene: TRBV5-1
abundance: -

CDR3nt: TGTGCCAGCAGCTCGGTTGGACACCCGGGAGAGACCCAGTACTTC
CDR3aa: CASSSVGHPGETQYF
d_gene: -
j_gene: TRBJ2-5
v_gene: TRBV7-2
abundance: -

CDR3nt: TGTGCCAGTAGTATTGGGACGGAAGAGACCCAGTACTTC
CDR3aa: CASSIGTEETQYF
d_gene: -
j_gene: TRBJ2-5
v_gene: TRBV19
abundance: -

CDR3nt: TGCAGTGTCCGGAGGACAGGGATCGGAGAGACCCAGTACTTC
CDR3aa: CSVRRTGIGETQYF
d_gene: TRBD1
j_gene: TRBJ2-5
v_gene: TRBV29-1
abundance: -

CDR3nt: TGTGCCAGCAGTTTTGGCCGCACCGGGGAGCTGTTTTTT
CDR3aa: CASSFGRTGELFF
d_gene: -
j_gene: TRBJ2-2
v_gene: TRBV28
abundance: few

CDR3nt: TGTGCCAGCAGCCAAGGGGGCTTGCTCTACGAGCAGTACTTC
CDR3aa: CASSQGGLLYEQYF
d_gene: TRBD1
j_gene: TRBJ2-7
v_gene: TRBV5-4
abundance: -

CDR3nt: TGTGCCAGCAGTCCTCGACAGGGGCGGTCGGCTTTCTTT
CDR3aa: CASSPRQGRSAFF
d_gene: TRBD1
j_gene: TRBJ1-1
v_gene: TRBV27
abundance: few

CDR3nt: TGTGCCAGCACCCTGGGACAGACCTATGGCTACACCTTC
CDR3aa: CASTLGQTYGYTF
d_gene: TRBD1
j_gene: TRBJ1-2
v_gene: TRBV28
abundance: few

CDR3nt: TGTGCCAGCAGCTTTCGCCTAAATCAGCCCCAGCATTTT
CDR3aa: CASSFRLNQPQHF
d_gene: -
j_gene: TRBJ1-5
v_gene: TRBV7-8
abundance: -

CDR3nt: TGTGCCACCAGCAGACCCGACAGGGGTTCGATGGAGACCCAGTACTTC
CDR3aa: CATSRPDRGSMETQYF
d_gene: TRBD1
j_gene: TRBJ2-5
v_gene: TRBV15
abundance: few

CDR3nt: TGTGCCAGCAGTCCGACTAGCGGATTCACAGATACGCAGTATTTT
CDR3aa: CASSPTSGFTDTQYF
d_gene: TRBD2
j_gene: TRBJ2-3
v_gene: TRBV28
abundance: few

CDR3nt: TGTGCCAGCAGCTTGGGTGGGCCATATGAAAAACTGTTTTTT
CDR3aa: CASSLGGPYEKLFF
d_gene: -
j_gene: TRBJ1-4
v_gene: TRBV5-6
abundance: -

CDR3nt: TGTGCCAGTGGGATCGAGTACGAGCAGTACTTC
CDR3aa: CASGIEYEQYF
d_gene: -
j_gene: TRBJ2-7
v_gene: TRBV19
abundance: few

CDR3nt: TGTGCCAGCAGCCCCGGGACAGGGGCATCCCACGTCCTGACTTTC
CDR3aa: CASSPGTGASHVLTF
d_gene: TRBD1
j_gene: TRBJ2-6
v_gene: TRBV4-2
abundance: few

CDR3nt: TGCGCCAGCAGCCGACAGGACCCTTCCTACGAGCAGTACTTC
CDR3aa: CASSRQDPSYEQYF
d_gene: -
j_gene: TRBJ2-7
v_gene: TRBV5-1
abundance: few

CDR3nt: TGTGCCAGCAGTGTCAGCTACGAGCAGTACTTC
CDR3aa: CASSVSYEQYF
d_gene: -
j_gene: TRBJ2-7
v_gene: TRBV28
abundance: -

CDR3nt: TGTGCCAGCAGTTTATCCTACAATGAGCAGTTCTTC
CDR3aa: CASSLSYNEQFF
d_gene: -
j_gene: TRBJ2-1
v_gene: TRBV28
abundance: -

CDR3nt: TGCGCCAGCAGCCTTAATCACCCGATGGATACGCAGTATTTT
CDR3aa: CASSLNHPMDTQYF
d_gene: -
j_gene: TRBJ2-3
v_gene: TRBV5-1
abundance: -

CDR3nt: TGTGCCAGCAGCTTATCCCAGGGTGTCATTCAGTACTTC
CDR3aa: CASSLSQGVIQYF
d_gene: -
j_gene: TRBJ2-4
v_gene: TRBV5-5
abundance: -

CDR3nt: TGCGCCAGCAGCTTAGGGACAGGCCTCATCTACGAGCAGTACTTC
CDR3aa: CASSLGTGLIYEQYF
d_gene: TRBD1
j_gene: TRBJ2-7
v_gene: TRBV5-1
abundance: -

CDR3nt: TGTGCCATCAGCGGGGATCCAGATACGCAGTATTTT
CDR3aa: CAISGDPDTQYF
d_gene: -
j_gene: TRBJ2-3
v_gene: TRBV10-3
abundance: few

CDR3nt: TGTGCCAGCAATTCGGGACAGGAAACAGATACGCAGTATTTT
CDR3aa: CASNSGQETDTQYF
d_gene: TRBD1
j_gene: TRBJ2-3
v_gene: TRBV2
abundance: few

CDR3nt: TGCGCCAGCAGCTTGGCAACAGGGGGGCTGACAGATACGCAGTATTTT
CDR3aa: CASSLATGGLTDTQYF
d_gene: TRBD1
j_gene: TRBJ2-3
v_gene: TRBV5-1
abundance: few

CDR3nt: TGTGCCAGCAGATACAGGGTTGGCGAGCAGTACTTC
CDR3aa: CASRYRVGEQYF
d_gene: -
j_gene: TRBJ2-7
v_gene: TRBV6-5
abundance: once